This section outlines one T cell receptor beta chain sequence together with its context. Clones were sequenced by immunoSEQ multiplex PCR, and TCRdb holds only the in-frame ones, with some missing. The sample carries 150,000 to 200,000 clones, around nine tenths recorded once. This entry is derived from a study of T cell responses to AZD1222 COVID-19 vaccine. Germline CDR1 is LNHNV and CDR2 is YYDKDF (reference sequence). This CDR3 has 21 amino acids. Trimming removed 0 bases from V and 6 bases from J; junction bases left unmatched: 20. The source was peripheral blood, collected 28 days after the second dose of the MenACWY control vaccine. The rearrangement uses TRBV15 and TRBJ2-1, with 10 bases fitting TRBD2. The sequence came from an adult who received the MenACWY meningococcal vaccine as a control. The CDR3 nucleotides read TGTGCCACCAGCAGAGAGGGTTCCAAAAAAGCGGGAGGGAATTGGCGCAATGAGCAGTTCTTC. As protein: CATSREGSKKAGGNWRNEQFF.